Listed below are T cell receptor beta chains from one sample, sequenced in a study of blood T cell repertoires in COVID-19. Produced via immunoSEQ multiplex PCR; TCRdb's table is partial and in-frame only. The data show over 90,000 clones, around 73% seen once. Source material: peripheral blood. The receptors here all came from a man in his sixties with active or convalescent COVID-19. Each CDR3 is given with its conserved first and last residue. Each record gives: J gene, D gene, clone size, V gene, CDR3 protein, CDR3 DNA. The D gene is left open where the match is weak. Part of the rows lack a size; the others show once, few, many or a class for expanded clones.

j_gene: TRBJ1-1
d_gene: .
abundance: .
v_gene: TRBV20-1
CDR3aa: CSASGDTEAFF
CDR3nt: TGCAGTGCCTCAGGGGACACTGAAGCTTTCTTT

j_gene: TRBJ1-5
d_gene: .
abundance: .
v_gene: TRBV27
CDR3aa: CASSRGGRGNQPQHF
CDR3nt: TGTGCCAGCAGCCGAGGAGGAAGAGGCAATCAGCCCCAGCATTTT

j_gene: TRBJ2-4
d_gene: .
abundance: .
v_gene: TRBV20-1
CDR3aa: CSAIEASKAKNIQYF
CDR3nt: TGCAGTGCTATTGAAGCATCCAAAGCCAAAAACATTCAGTACTTC

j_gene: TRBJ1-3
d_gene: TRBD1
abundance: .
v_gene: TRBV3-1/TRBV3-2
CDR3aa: CASSQGGQSPGNTIYF
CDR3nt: TGTGCCAGCAGCCAGGGGGGACAGTCGCCTGGAAACACCATATATTTT

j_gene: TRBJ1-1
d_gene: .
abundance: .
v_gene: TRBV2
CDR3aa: CASGEYGVSTEAFF
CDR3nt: TGTGCCAGCGGGGAGTACGGGGTTTCCACTGAAGCTTTCTTT

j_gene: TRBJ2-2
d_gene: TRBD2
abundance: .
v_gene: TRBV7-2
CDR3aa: CASRPTSGRGGELFF
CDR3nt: TGTGCCAGCAGACCGACTAGCGGGAGGGGCGGGGAGCTGTTTTTT

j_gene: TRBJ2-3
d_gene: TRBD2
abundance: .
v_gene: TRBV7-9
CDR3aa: CASSAPGGGASTDTQYF
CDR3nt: TGTGCCAGCAGTGCCCCGGGGGGGGGCGCTAGCACAGATACGCAGTATTTT

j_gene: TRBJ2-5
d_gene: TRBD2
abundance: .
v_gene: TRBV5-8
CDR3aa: CASSLAFSSGTQETQYF
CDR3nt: TGTGCCAGCAGCTTGGCCTTCAGCAGCGGGACCCAAGAGACCCAGTACTTC

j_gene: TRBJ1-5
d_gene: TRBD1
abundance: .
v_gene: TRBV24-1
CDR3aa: CATSDGTGPHPQHF
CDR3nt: TGTGCCACCAGTGATGGGACAGGGCCCCATCCCCAGCATTTT

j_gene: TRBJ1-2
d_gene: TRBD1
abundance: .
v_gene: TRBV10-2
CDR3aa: CASLSRTGVQGYTF
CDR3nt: TGCGCCAGCCTGTCACGGACAGGGGTACAGGGCTACACCTTC

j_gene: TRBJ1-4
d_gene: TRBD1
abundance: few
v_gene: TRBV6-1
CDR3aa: CASSEAKQGAGEKLFF
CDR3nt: TGTGCCAGCAGTGAAGCCAAACAGGGGGCAGGGGAAAAACTGTTTTTT

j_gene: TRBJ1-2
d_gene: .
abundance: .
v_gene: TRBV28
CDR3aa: CASSSPPGGVGYTF
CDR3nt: TGTGCCAGCAGTTCCCCCCCGGGGGGGGTTGGCTACACCTTC

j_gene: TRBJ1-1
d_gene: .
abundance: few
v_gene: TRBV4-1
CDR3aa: CASSQVGGSSTEAFF
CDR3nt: TGCGCCAGCAGCCAAGTGGGAGGTTCGAGCACTGAAGCTTTCTTT

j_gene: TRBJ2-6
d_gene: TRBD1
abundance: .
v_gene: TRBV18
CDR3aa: CASSLQGARNAGANVLTF
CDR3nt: TGTGCCAGCTCACTCCAGGGGGCGCGAAACGCTGGGGCCAACGTCCTGACTTTC

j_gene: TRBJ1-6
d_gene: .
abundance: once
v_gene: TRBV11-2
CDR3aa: CASSFQWSSYNSPLHF
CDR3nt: TGTGCCAGCAGCTTCCAGTGGAGCTCCTATAATTCACCCCTCCACTTT

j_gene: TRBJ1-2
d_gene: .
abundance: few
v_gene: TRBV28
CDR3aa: CASEFRGYGYTF
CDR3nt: TGTGCCAGCGAATTTCGGGGTTATGGCTACACCTTC

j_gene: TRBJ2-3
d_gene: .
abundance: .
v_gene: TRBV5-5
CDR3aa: CASSLEWERDTQYF
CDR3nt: TGTGCCAGCAGCTTGGAGTGGGAGCGGGATACGCAGTATTTT

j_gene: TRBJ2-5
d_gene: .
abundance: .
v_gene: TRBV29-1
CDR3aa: CSLIGSDFQETQYF
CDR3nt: TGCAGCCTTATCGGATCGGACTTCCAAGAGACCCAGTACTTC

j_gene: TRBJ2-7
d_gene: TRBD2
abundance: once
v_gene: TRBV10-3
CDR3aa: CAISENSSGKDEQYF
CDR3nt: TGTGCCATCAGTGAGAACTCTAGCGGGAAGGACGAGCAGTACTTC

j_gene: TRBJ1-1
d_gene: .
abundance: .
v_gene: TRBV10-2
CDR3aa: CASSEAGQMNTEAFF
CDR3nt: TGCGCCAGCAGTGAGGCAGGGCAGATGAACACTGAAGCTTTCTTT

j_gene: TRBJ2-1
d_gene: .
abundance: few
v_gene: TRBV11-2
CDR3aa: CASSFRGNEQFF
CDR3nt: TGTGCCAGCAGCTTCCGGGGGAATGAGCAGTTCTTC

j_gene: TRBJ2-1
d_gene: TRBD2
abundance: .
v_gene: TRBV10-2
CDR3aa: CASSQTSGFYNEQFF
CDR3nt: TGCGCCAGCAGTCAGACTAGCGGGTTTTACAATGAGCAGTTCTTC

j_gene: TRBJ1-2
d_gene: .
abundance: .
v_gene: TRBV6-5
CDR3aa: CASSPPSPTSGYTF
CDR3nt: TGTGCCAGCAGTCCCCCTAGTCCCACTAGTGGCTACACCTTC

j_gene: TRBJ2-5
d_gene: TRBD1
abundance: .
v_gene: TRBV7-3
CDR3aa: CASSLAGTGGTQYF
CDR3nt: TGTGCCAGCAGCTTAGCGGGGACAGGGGGGACCCAGTACTTC